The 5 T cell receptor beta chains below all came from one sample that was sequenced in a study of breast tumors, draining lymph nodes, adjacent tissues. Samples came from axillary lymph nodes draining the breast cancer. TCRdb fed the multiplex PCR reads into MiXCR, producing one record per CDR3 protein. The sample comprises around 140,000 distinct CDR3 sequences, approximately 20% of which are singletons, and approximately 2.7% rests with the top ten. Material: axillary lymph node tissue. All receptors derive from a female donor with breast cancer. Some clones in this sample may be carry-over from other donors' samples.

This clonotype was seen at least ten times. The CDR3 is CASSFEQENQETQYF. In nucleotides, the CDR3 is TGTGCCAGCAGCTTTGAACAGGAAAACCAAGAGACCCAGTACTTC. The V and J genes are TRBV11-3 and TRBJ2-5, with D perhaps TRBD1 (5 bases). In germline, CDR1 is SGHNT, CDR2 YENEEA. Trimming pared 3 bases from V and 0 bases from J, leaving 11 bases between. The CDR3 contains 15 residues.

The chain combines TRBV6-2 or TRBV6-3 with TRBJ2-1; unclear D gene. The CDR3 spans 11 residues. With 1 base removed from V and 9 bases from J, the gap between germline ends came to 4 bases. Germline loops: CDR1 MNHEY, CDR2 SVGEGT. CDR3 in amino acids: CASSYWAEQFF. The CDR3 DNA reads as TGTGCCAGCAGTTACTGGGCTGAGCAGTTCTTC.

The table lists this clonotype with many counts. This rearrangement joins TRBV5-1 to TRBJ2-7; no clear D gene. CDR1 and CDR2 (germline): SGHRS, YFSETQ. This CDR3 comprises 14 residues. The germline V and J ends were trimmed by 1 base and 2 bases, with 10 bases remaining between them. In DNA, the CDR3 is TGCGCCAGCAGCTTGACTCAGGCGGCCTACGAGCAGTACTTC. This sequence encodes CASSLTQAAYEQYF.

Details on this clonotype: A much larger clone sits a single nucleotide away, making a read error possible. The CDR3 DNA reads TGTGCCAGCACCGAAACCGGGACAGGACACACCGGGGAGCTGTTTTTT. Protein product: CASTETGTGHTGELFF. The chain employs TRBV28 and TRBJ2-2, with 8 bases lining up with TRBD1. The CDR3 has 16 residues. Germline trimming cut 7 bases from V and 3 bases from J; bases unmatched to any gene: 10. CDR1 and CDR2 from the germline V gene are MDHEN and SYDVKM. The variable domain in full, with the rest retrieved from reference TRBV28 and TRBJ2-2, is DVKVTQSSRYLVKRTGEKVFLECVQDMDHENMFWYRQDPGLGLRLIYFSYDVKMKEKGDIPEGYSVSREKKERFSLILESASTNQTSMYLCASTETGTGHTGELFFGEGSRLTVL.

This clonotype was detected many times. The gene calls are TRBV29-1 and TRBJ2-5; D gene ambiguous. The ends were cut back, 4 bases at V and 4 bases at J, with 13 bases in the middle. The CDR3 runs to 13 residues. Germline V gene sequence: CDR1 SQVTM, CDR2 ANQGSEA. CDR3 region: CSVAPPPAETQYF. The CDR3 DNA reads TGCAGCGTTGCCCCCCCTCCAGCAGAGACCCAGTACTTC.